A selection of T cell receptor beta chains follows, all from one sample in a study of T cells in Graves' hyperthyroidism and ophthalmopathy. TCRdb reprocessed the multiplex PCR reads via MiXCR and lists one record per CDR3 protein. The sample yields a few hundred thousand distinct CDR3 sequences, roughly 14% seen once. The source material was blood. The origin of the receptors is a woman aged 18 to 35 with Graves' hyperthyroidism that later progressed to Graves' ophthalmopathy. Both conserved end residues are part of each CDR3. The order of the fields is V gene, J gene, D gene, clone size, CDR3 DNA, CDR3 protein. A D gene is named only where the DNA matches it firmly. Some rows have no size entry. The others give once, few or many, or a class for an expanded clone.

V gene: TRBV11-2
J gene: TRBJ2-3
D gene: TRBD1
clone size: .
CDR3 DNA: TGTGCCAGCAGCATATCGACAGGGGGCGCATCAGATACGCAGTATTTT
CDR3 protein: CASSISTGGASDTQYF

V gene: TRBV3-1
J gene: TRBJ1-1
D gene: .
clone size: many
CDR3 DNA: TGTGCCAGCAGCTTGAAGGGAGGGGGCACTGAAGCTTTCTTT
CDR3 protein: CASSLKGGGTEAFF

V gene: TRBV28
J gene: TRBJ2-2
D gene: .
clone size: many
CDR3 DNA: TGTGCCAGCAGTTTAATCGACACCAACACCGGGGAGCTGTTTTTT
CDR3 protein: CASSLIDTNTGELFF

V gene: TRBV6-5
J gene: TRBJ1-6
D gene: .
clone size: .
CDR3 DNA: TGTGCCAGCAGTTACTCGACGGGCAGGGACTATTCACCCCTCCACTTT
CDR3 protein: CASSYSTGRDYSPLHF

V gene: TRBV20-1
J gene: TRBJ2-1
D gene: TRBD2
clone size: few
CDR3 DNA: TGCAGTGCTAGAGTAACTAGCGGGAGGGTTTACAATGAGCAGTTCTTC
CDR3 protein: CSARVTSGRVYNEQFF

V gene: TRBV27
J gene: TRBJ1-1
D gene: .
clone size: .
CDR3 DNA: TGTGCCAGCAGTTGGTTTGTGAACACTAAAGCTTTCTTT
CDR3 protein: CASSWFVNTKAFF

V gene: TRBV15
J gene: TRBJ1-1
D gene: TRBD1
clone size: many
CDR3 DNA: TGTGCCACCGCCCAGACAGGGGGCGGAACTGAAGCTTTCTTT
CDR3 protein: CATAQTGGGTEAFF

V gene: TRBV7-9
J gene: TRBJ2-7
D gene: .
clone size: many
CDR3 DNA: TGTGCCAGCAGCTTAGGGGGCGCATTTAGAGTCGACTACGAGCAGTACTTC
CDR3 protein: CASSLGGAFRVDYEQYF

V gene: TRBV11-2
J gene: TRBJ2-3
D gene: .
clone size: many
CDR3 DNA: TGTGCCAGCAGCTTAGGGGCGCGCACAGATACGCAGTATTTT
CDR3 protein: CASSLGARTDTQYF

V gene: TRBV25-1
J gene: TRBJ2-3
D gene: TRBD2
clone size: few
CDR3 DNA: TGTGCCAGCACCCCGATGGGGAGGGCTATAGATACGCAGTATTTT
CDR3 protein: CASTPMGRAIDTQYF

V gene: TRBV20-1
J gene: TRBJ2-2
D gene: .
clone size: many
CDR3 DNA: TGCAGTGCTAGGATGGGAGGAGGCACCGGGGAGCTGTTTTTT
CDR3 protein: CSARMGGGTGELFF

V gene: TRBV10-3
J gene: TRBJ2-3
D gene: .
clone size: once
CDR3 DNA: TGTGCCATCAGTGACCCGGGTCGCACAGATACGCAGTATTTT
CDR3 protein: CAISDPGRTDTQYF

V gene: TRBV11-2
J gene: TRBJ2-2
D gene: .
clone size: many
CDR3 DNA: TGTGCCAGCAGCTTCGGCAGGTCTTCGCACGGGGAGCTGTTTTTT
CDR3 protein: CASSFGRSSHGELFF

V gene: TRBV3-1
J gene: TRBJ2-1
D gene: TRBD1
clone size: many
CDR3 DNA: TGTGCCAGCAGCATCCGGACAGGTCCCAATGAGCAGTTCTTC
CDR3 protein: CASSIRTGPNEQFF

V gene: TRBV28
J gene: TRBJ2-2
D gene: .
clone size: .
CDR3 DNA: TGTGCCAGCAGTTTACGGACACTGCTCACCGGGGAGCTGTTTTTT
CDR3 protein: CASSLRTLLTGELFF

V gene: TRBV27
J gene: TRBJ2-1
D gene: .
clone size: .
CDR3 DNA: TGTGCCAGCACTGAGGGTCGATTGGATGAGCAGTTCTTC
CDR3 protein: CASTEGRLDEQFF

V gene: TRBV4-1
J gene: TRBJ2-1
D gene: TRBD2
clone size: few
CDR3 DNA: TGCGCCAGCAGCCAAGCGGGACTAGCGGGGCCCTACAATGAGCAGTTCTTC
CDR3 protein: CASSQAGLAGPYNEQFF

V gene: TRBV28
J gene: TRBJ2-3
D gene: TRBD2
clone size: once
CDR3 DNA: TGTGCCAGCAGTGCCCTCAGCGGGAGTACAGATACGCAGTATTTT
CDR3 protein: CASSALSGSTDTQYF

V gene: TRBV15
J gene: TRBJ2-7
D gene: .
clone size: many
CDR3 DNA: TGTGCCACCAGCAATAGAGACAGAGCCTACGAGCAGTACTTC
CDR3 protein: CATSNRDRAYEQYF

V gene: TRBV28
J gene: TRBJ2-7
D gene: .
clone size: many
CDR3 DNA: TGTGCCAGCAGTTTGGAGGGAGGAATATTCTACGAGCAGTACTTC
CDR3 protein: CASSLEGGIFYEQYF

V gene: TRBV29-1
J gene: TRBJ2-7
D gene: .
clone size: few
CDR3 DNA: TGCAGCGTTGGATCGGGGATCTACGAGCAGTACTTC
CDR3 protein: CSVGSGIYEQYF

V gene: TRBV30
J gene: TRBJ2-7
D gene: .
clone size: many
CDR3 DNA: TGTGCCTGGAGTCCGCTCTACGAGCAGTACTTC
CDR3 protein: CAWSPLYEQYF

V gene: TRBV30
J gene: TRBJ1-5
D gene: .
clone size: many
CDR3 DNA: TGTGCCTGGAGTGGAGGCAATCAGCCCCAGCATTTT
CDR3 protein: CAWSGGNQPQHF

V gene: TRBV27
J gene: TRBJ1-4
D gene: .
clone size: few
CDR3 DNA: TGTGCCACCTGGCTTGCTGGGTCAACTAATGAAAAACTGTTTTTT
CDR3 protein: CATWLAGSTNEKLFF

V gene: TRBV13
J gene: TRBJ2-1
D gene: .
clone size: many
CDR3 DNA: TGTGCCAGCAGCTTAGGTTATTCGAATGAGCAGTTCTTC
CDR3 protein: CASSLGYSNEQFF

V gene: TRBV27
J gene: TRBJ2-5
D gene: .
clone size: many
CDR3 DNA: TGTGCCAGCACCTCCCACCCGACTGGGGCCAAAGAGACCCAGTACTTC
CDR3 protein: CASTSHPTGAKETQYF

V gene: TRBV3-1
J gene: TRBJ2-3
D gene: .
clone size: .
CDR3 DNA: TGTGCCAGCAGCCACGGGGCGGTACGGGATGATACGCAGTATTTT
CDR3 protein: CASSHGAVRDDTQYF

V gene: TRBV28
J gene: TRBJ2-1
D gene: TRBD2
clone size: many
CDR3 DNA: TGTGCCAGCAGTTTAAGGATAGGGACTAGCGGGAGTTCCCACAGCTCCTACAATGAGCAGTTCTTC
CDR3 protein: CASSLRIGTSGSSHSSYNEQFF

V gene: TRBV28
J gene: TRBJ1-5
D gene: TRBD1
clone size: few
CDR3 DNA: TGTGCCAGCCACTCGACAGGGGATAGCAATCAGCCCCAGCATTTT
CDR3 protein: CASHSTGDSNQPQHF

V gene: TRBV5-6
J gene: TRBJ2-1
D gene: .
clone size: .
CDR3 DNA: TGTGCCAGCAGCTTGAATAGTCAGGGCCGCGCCCATGAGCAGTTCTTC
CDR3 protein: CASSLNSQGRAHEQFF

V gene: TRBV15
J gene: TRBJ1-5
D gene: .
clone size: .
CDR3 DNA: TGTGCCACCAGCAGAGGGGACAATCAGCCCCAGCATTTT
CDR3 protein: CATSRGDNQPQHF

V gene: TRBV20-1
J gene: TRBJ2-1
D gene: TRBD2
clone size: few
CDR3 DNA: TGCAGTGCTAGAGATCGCGGGAGGGCCTACAATGAGCAGTTCTTC
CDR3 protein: CSARDRGRAYNEQFF

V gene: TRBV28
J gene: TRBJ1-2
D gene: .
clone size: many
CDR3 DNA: TGTGCCAGCAGACTTTTCGGCTATGGCTACACCTTC
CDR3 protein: CASRLFGYGYTF

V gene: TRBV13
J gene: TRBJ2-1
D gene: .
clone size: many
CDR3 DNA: TGTGCCAGCAGCTTTCTAAGGTCTGAGCAGTTCTTC
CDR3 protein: CASSFLRSEQFF

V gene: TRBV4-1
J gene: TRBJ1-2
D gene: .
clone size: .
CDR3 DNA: TGCGCCAGCAGCCAAGTGGTGGGCTATGGCTACACCTTC
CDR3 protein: CASSQVVGYGYTF

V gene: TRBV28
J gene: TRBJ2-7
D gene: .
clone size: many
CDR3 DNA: TGTGCCAGCAGTTTGGTAACGGGCCTCGAGGTCACCTACGAGCAGTACTTC
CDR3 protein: CASSLVTGLEVTYEQYF

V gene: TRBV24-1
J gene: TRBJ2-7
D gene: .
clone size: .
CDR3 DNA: TGTGCCACCAGTGAGCCGACTTCCTACGAGCAGTACTTC
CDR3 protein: CATSEPTSYEQYF

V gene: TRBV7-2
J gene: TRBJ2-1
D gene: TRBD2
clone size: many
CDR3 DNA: TGTGCCAGCAGCTCCTGGACTAGCGGGAGTAATGAGCAGTTCTTC
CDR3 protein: CASSSWTSGSNEQFF

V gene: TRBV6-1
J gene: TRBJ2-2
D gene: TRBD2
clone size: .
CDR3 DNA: TGTGCCAGCGGGACTAGCGGGAAGTTCGGGGAGCTGTTTTTT
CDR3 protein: CASGTSGKFGELFF

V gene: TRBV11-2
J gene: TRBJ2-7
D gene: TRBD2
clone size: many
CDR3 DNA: TGTGCCAGCAGCCCAATAGCGGGAGAGTTCGGCGAGCAGTACTTC
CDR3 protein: CASSPIAGEFGEQYF

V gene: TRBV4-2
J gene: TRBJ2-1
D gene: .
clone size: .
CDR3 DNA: TGTGCCAGCAGCCAAGCCGGCGGGACCTACAATGAGCAGTTCTTC
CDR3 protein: CASSQAGGTYNEQFF

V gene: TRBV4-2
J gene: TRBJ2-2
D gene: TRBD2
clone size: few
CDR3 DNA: TGTGCCAGCAGCCTTACGACTAGCGGGAGACGCACCGGGGAGCTGTTTTTT
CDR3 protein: CASSLTTSGRRTGELFF

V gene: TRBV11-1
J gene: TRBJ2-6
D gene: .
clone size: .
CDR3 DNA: TGTGCCAGCAGCCCCGGGTTCTCTGGGGCCAACGTCCTGACTTTC
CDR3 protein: CASSPGFSGANVLTF

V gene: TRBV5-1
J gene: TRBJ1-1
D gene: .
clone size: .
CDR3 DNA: TGCGCCAGCAGCTTAGAAATCCCGGGAGGGAAGAACACTGAAGCTTTCTTT
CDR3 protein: CASSLEIPGGKNTEAFF

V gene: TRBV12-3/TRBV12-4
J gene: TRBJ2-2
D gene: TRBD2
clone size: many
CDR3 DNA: TGTGCCAGCACTGGCGGGAGTTTTACCGGGGAGCTGTTTTTT
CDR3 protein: CASTGGSFTGELFF

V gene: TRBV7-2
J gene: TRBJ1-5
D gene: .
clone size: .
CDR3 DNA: TGTGCCAGCAGCCAAGAAGGAGTGAGGCCCCAGCATTTT
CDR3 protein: CASSQEGVRPQHF

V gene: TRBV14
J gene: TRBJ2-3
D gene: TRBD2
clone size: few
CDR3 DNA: TGTGCCAGCAGCCAAGGCGGGCTAGCGGGAGATACGCAGTATTTT
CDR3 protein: CASSQGGLAGDTQYF